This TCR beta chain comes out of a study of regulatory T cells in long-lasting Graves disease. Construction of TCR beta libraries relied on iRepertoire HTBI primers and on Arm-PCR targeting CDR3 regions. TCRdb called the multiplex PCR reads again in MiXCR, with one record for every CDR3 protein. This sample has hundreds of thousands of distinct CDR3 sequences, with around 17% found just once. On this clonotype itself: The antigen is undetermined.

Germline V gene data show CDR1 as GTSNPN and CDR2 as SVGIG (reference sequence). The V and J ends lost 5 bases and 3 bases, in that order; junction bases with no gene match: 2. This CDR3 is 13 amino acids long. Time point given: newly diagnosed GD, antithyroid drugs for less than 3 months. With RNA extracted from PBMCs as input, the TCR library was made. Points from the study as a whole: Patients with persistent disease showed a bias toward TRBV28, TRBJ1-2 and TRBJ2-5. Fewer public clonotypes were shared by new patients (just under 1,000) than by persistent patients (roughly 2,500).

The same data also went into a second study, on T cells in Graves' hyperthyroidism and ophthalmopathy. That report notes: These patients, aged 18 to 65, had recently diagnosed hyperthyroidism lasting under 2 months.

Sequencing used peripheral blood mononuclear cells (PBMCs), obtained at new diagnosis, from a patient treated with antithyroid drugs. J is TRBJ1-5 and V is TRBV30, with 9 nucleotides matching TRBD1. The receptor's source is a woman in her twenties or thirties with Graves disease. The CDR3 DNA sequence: TGTGCCTGGGGGACAGGGCTCAATCAGCCCCAGCATTTT. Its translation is CAWGTGLNQPQHF.